The rows below give T cell receptor beta chains drawn from one sample of a study of regulatory T cells in long-lasting Graves disease. TCRdb passed the multiplex PCR reads through MiXCR, listing each CDR3 protein once. Among around 450,000 distinct CDR3 sequences listed, approximately 16% were seen once. The sample also formed part of further work on T cells in Graves' hyperthyroidism and ophthalmopathy.

Sequenced material: peripheral blood mononuclear cells (PBMCs), taken at new diagnosis, from a patient treated with antithyroid drugs. These receptor sequences come from a woman in her 40s with Graves disease. Both conserved end residues are part of each CDR3. Each record gives: clone size, D gene, V gene, J gene, CDR3 length, CDR3 DNA, CDR3 protein. D genes are given only for firm matches. Clone size is stated in some rows and not others, as once, few, many or a class when expanded.

>many|TRBD1|TRBV28|TRBJ1-2|15
TGTGCCAGCAGTCCGGGGTGGGACAGCAACTATGGCTACACCTTC
CASSPGWDSNYGYTF
>many|-|TRBV28|TRBJ1-1|15
TGTGCCAGCAGTTTGGACCGGGGTCCGAACACTGAAGCTTTCTTT
CASSLDRGPNTEAFF
>few|TRBD1|TRBV28|TRBJ1-3|17
TGTGCCAGCAGTACCCCGGCCGGGACAGGGGGTGGAAACACCATATATTTT
CASSTPAGTGGGNTIYF
>many|-|TRBV12-3/TRBV12-4|TRBJ2-2|15
TGTGCCAGCAGCCACTCCTCCGTAAACACCGGGGAGCTGTTTTTT
CASSHSSVNTGELFF
>-|-|TRBV29-1|TRBJ1-2|13
TGCAGCGTTGAAGATCCCAGGGAAGGCGGCTACACCTTC
CSVEDPREGGYTF
>many|TRBD1|TRBV7-8|TRBJ2-5|16
TGTGCCAGCAGCTCCCAGACAGGGGAAGGTGGTGAGACCCAGTACTTC
CASSSQTGEGGETQYF
>few|-|TRBV27|TRBJ2-3|16
TGTGCCAGCAGGCTCTGGGGTAGCGCGTACGCGGATACGCAGTATTTT
CASRLWGSAYADTQYF
>many|TRBD1|TRBV5-1|TRBJ2-7|15
TGCGCCAGCAGCTTGGGGGGGACAGGGAACTACGAGCAGTACTTC
CASSLGGTGNYEQYF
>many|-|TRBV30|TRBJ2-6|13
TGTGCCTGGAAGAACTCTGGGGCCAACGTCCTGACTTTC
CAWKNSGANVLTF
>many|-|TRBV3-1|TRBJ1-6|14
TGTGCCAGCAGCCAAGGCGGGGGGATAACACCCCTCCACTTT
CASSQGGGITPLHF
>-|TRBD1|TRBV15|TRBJ2-7|17
TGTGCCACCAGCAGAGGGGACAGGGGGCATCGCAACTCCGAGCAGTACTTC
CATSRGDRGHRNSEQYF
>many|-|TRBV30|TRBJ2-1|16
TGTGCCTGGAGTGCCTTCTTGGGCGGAAGGGGGAATGAGCAGTTCTTC
CAWSAFLGGRGNEQFF
>many|-|TRBV29-1|TRBJ2-5|12
TGCAGCGTTGATGGACACAGAGAGACCCAGTACTTC
CSVDGHRETQYF
>many|-|TRBV5-1|TRBJ2-5|15
TGCGCCAGCAGCCCCGGACTCGCGGAACAAGAGACCCAGTACTTC
CASSPGLAEQETQYF
>many|TRBD1|TRBV11-2|TRBJ1-1|16
TGTGCCAGCAGCCCCACGTTACAGGGGGATAGCACTGAAGCTTTCTTT
CASSPTLQGDSTEAFF
>many|TRBD1|TRBV7-2|TRBJ2-1|14
TGTGCCAGCAGCACACTTTGGGACAGCTATGAGCAGTTCTTC
CASSTLWDSYEQFF
>many|TRBD1|TRBV10-2|TRBJ2-5|13
TGCGCCGGGGCCGGACAGGCACAAGAGACCCAGTACTTC
CAGAGQAQETQYF